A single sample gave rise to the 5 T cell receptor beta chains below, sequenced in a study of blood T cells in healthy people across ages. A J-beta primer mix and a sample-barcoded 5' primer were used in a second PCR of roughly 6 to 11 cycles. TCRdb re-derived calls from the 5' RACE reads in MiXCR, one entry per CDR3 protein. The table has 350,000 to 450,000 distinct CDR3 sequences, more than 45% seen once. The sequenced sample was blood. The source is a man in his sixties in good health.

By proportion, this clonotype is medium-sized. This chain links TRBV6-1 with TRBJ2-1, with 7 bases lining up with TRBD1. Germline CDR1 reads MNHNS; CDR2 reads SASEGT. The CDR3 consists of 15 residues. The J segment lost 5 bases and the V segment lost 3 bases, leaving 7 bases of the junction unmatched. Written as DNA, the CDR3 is TGTGCCAGCAGTGAGGGCCTAGGGGGCCACAATGAGCAGTTCTTC. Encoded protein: CASSEGLGGHNEQFF.

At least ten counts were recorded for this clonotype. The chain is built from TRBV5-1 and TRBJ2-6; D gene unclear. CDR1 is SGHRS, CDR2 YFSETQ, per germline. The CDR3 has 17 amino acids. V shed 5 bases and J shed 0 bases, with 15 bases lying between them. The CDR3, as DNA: TGCGCCAGCAGTAGTTACGGCAGGATCTCTGGGGCCAACGTCCTGACTTTC. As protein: CASSSYGRISGANVLTF.

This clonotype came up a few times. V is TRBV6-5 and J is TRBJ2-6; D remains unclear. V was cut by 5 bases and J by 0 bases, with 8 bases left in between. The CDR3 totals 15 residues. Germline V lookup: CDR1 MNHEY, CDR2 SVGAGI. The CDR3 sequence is CASSPGASGANVLTF. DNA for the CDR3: TGTGCCAGCAGTCCGGGCGCCTCTGGGGCCAACGTCCTGACTTTC.

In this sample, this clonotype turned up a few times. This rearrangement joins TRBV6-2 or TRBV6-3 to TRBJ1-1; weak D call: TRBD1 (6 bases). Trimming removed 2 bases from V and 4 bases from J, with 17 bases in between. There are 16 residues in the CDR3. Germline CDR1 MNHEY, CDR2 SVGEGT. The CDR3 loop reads CASSYELGGAGTEAFF. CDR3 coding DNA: TGTGCCAGCAGTTACGAACTGGGGGGGGCTGGCACTGAAGCTTTCTTT.

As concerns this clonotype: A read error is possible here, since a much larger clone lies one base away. The CDR3 protein is CSVERQGTKERYF. Written as DNA, the CDR3 is TGCAGCGTTGAGAGACAGGGGACGAAGGAGCGGTACTTC. This chain uses TRBV29-1 with TRBJ2-7, with TRBD1 matching over 8 bases. The CDR3 sequence is 13 residues long. Looked up from germline, CDR1 is SQVTM and CDR2 is ANQGSEA.